These 25 T cell receptor beta chains were all obtained from the same sample, sequenced in a study of blood T cell repertoires in COVID-19. Produced via immunoSEQ multiplex PCR; TCRdb's table is partial and in-frame only. The sample holds approximately 350,000 clones, more than 75% seen once. The specimen was PBMCs or T cells enriched from blood (not recorded which). The receptor set was obtained from a woman between 25 and 40 years old who had recovered from COVID-19.

Only a few counts were recorded for this clone. This chain connects TRBV7-3 to TRBJ2-2; maybe TRBD2 (6 bases). This CDR3 contains 16 residues. Germline lookup yields CDR1 SGHTA and CDR2 FQGTGA. V was shortened by 6 bases and J by 0 bases, with 14 bases between the two germline ends. The CDR3 loop is CASRPPGEPNTGELFF. In DNA, the CDR3 is TGTGCCAGCAGGCCTCCGGGGGAACCGAACACCGGGGAGCTGTTTTTT.

The genes are TRBV4-1 and TRBJ2-7; 11 positions match TRBD2. Germline V gives CDR1 MGHRA, CDR2 YSYEKL. V trimming: 0 bases; J trimming: 3 bases; junction bases outside the gene matches: 13. This CDR3 contains 19 residues. The CDR3 nucleotides are TGCGCCAGCAGCCAAGATTGGAGTAGCGGGGGGGCCTCGCTCTACGAGCAGTACTTC. Protein product: CASSQDWSSGGASLYEQYF.

The chain uses TRBV7-9 and TRBJ2-5; D is uncertain. Germline CDR1 reads SEHNR; CDR2 reads FQNEAQ (reference sequence). The CDR3 runs to 11 residues. V was trimmed by 3 bases and J by 7 bases, leaving 6 bases between them. For the CDR3, the DNA is TGTGCCAGCAGCTTGGCAGGGACCCAGTACTTC. Translation: CASSLAGTQYF.

V gene TRBV18 combines with J gene TRBJ2-1; 10 bases align to TRBD1. Losses at the gene ends were 8 bases for V and 7 bases for J; bases not matched to a gene: 11. This CDR3 has 15 residues. CDR1 is KGHSH and CDR2 is LQKENI in the germline V gene. In nucleotides, the CDR3 is TGTGCCAGCAAGAACCGGGACAGGGGAGTGAATGAGCAGTTCTTC. This translates into CASKNRDRGVNEQFF.

The chain recombines TRBV7-2 with TRBJ2-3, with 10 positions matching TRBD2. The V segment lost 7 bases and the J segment 3 bases; nucleotides outside the gene matches: 7. The CDR3 sequence is 15 residues long. CDR1 is SGHTA and CDR2 is FQGNSA in the germline V gene. The CDR3 nucleotides read TGTGCCAGCACGGCGACTAGCGGGTTAACAGATACGCAGTATTTT. The encoded protein is CASTATSGLTDTQYF.

The CDR3 protein is CASSQYTDQPQHF. CDR3 bases: TGCGCCAGCAGCCAGTACACCGATCAGCCCCAGCATTTT. This chain joins TRBV4-1 and TRBJ1-5; D unresolved. The CDR3 contains 13 residues. Deletions cut 3 bases from V and 5 bases from J, with 8 bases between. Per the germline V gene, CDR1 is MGHRA and CDR2 is YSYEKL.

The DNA of the CDR3 is TGTGCCAGCAGTTACGGGCCCGTGGGCGTCGCTGAAGCTTTCTTT. It is translated as CASSYGPVGVAEAFF. The chain has TRBV6-5 and TRBJ1-1, with D unresolved. Trimming cost V 2 bases and J 6 bases, with 16 bases left between them. From germline, CDR1 is MNHEY and CDR2 SVGAGI. The CDR3 loop spans 15 amino acids.

Many counts were recorded for this clone. The V and J genes are TRBV7-6 and TRBJ2-2, with D tentatively TRBD1 (5 bases). V lost 3 bases to trimming and J lost 6 bases, with 14 bases between them. This CDR3 spans 15 amino acids. The germline CDR1 and CDR2 sequences are SGHVS and FNYEAQ. The CDR3 coding sequence is TGTGCCAGCAGCTTGGGGCCCACAGGCTCCGGGGAGCTGTTTTTT. This gives the protein CASSLGPTGSGELFF. Using reference TRBV7-6 and TRBJ2-2 for the parts outside the CDR3, the full variable domain is GAGVSQSPRYKVTKRGQDVALRCDPISGHVSLYWYRQALGQGPEFLTYFNYEAQQDKSGLPNDRFSAERPEGSISTLTIQRTEQRDSAMYRCASSLGPTGSGELFFGEGSRLTVL.

The rearrangement uses TRBV3-1 (or the pseudogene TRBV3-2) and TRBJ1-1; 7 nucleotides match TRBD1. Germline V gene sequence: CDR1 LGHDT, CDR2 YNNKEL (reference sequence). The CDR3 runs 14 residues. The J segment lost 1 base and the V segment lost 4 bases, leaving 3 bases of the junction unmatched. In nucleotides, the CDR3 is TGTGCCAGCAGCCCAAGGGACAGGAACACTGAAGCTTTCTTT. Translation: CASSPRDRNTEAFF.

The chain combines TRBV6-1 with TRBJ1-6; D is ambiguous. Germline V gene lookup returns CDR1 MNHNS and CDR2 SASEGT. The ends were cut back, 0 bases at V and 3 bases at J, with 9 bases in the middle. This CDR3 has 16 amino acids. For the CDR3, the DNA is TGTGCCAGCAGTGAAGCGCGTCTCGGCTATAATTCACCCCTCCACTTT. Its translation is CASSEARLGYNSPLHF.

The chain combines TRBV19 with TRBJ2-3; 9 bases fit TRBD2. This CDR3 is 14 amino acids long. V gave up 7 bases and J gave up 4 bases; unmatched junction bases: 6. Per the germline V gene, CDR1 is LNHDA and CDR2 is SQIVND (reference sequence). CDR3 DNA sequence: TGTGCCAGTAAGGAGGCGGGAGGGGCAGATACGCAGTATTTT. It specifies CASKEAGGADTQYF.

The chain couples TRBV29-1 to TRBJ2-1, with a tentative D call TRBD2 (6 bases). CDR1 and CDR2 from the germline V gene are SQVTM and ANQGSEA. The CDR3 consists of 11 residues. V lost 7 bases and J lost 5, with 9 bases in between. The CDR3 DNA reads as TGCAGCGCCGGAGGGAACAATGAGCAGTTCTTC. Translated: CSAGGNNEQFF.

V usage is TRBV7-6 and J usage is TRBJ2-3; a possible D gene is TRBD1 (6 bases). From germline, CDR1 is SGHVS and CDR2 FNYEAQ. V was trimmed by 4 bases and J by 5 bases, leaving 16 bases between them. The CDR3 is 15 residues long. CDR3 bases: TGTGCCAGCAGCTCGTCAGGGGTGGTGGGAGATACGCAGTATTTT. The encoded protein is CASSSSGVVGDTQYF.

On this clone: This CDR3 is also generated by other DNA sequences in the sample. The V gene is TRBV5-4, the J gene TRBJ1-2; the D is unclear. CDR1 and CDR2 from the germline V gene are SGHNT and YYREEE (reference sequence). The CDR3 runs to 13 residues. Deletions cut 5 bases from V and 1 base from J, with 9 bases between. The CDR3 DNA reads as TGTGCCAGCAGTCTCGAGGGTAACTATGGCTACACCTTC. Residues: CASSLEGNYGYTF.

CDR3 nucleotide sequence: TGTGCCAGCAGTTACTCCCACAGGTCCAGTTACGAGCAGTACTTC. Translating gives CASSYSHRSSYEQYF. J is TRBJ2-7 and V is TRBV6-5, with D maybe TRBD1 (5 bases). There are 15 residues in the CDR3. Trimming removed 0 bases at V and 4 bases at J, with 13 bases between. Germline CDR1 reads MNHEY; CDR2 reads SVGAGI.

The genes are TRBV9 and TRBJ1-5, with 7 positions matching TRBD1. Trimming took 0 bases from V and 3 from J; bases not matched to a gene: 3. The CDR3 runs to 15 residues. The germline V gene encodes CDR1 SGDLS and CDR2 YYNGEE. CDR3 DNA: TGTGCCAGCAGCGTAGGGGACAGTTTCAATCAGCCCCAGCATTTT. It specifies CASSVGDSFNQPQHF.

The CDR3 sequence is CASRGLGDSYQPQHF. The CDR3 region has the DNA TGTGCCAGCAGAGGGCTCGGGGATTCCTATCAGCCCCAGCATTTT. V is TRBV27 and J is TRBJ1-5; D unclear. Germline loops: CDR1 MNHEY, CDR2 SMNVEV (reference sequence). CDR3 length: 15 residues. V was cut by 6 bases and J by 5 bases, with 17 bases left in between.

The table lists this clone with a count of one. This chain uses TRBV2 with TRBJ2-1; 11 nucleotides align to TRBD2. The CDR3 runs 15 residues. V lost 7 bases, J lost 4 bases, and 6 bases stayed unmatched. Germline CDR1 reads SNHLY; CDR2 reads FYNNEI. The CDR3: CASKFGTSGYNEQFF. CDR3 bases: TGTGCCAGCAAGTTCGGGACTAGCGGATACAATGAGCAGTTCTTC.

The V call is TRBV7-6, the J call TRBJ2-1; 10 bases are a match to TRBD1. Germline CDR1 SGHVS, CDR2 FNYEAQ. This CDR3 comprises 15 residues. The ends lost 4 bases at V and 8 bases at J; junction bases unmatched: 8. CDR3 DNA: TGTGCCAGCAGCTCGGACAGGGGGTTTTTGGATGAGCAGTTCTTC. Encoded protein: CASSSDRGFLDEQFF.

CDR3 DNA: TGCGCCAGCAGCTTGGTGGGAGATGCTGGTACGACACCCCTCCACTTT. This codes for CASSLVGDAGTTPLHF. V usage is TRBV5-1 and J usage is TRBJ1-6; D is ambiguous. Trimming took off 0 bases at V and 11 bases at J, with 18 bases between the two ends. CDR3 length equals 16 residues. CDR1 is SGHRS and CDR2 is YFSETQ in the germline V gene.

The count of this clone is one. This sequence joins TRBV5-1 and TRBJ1-1, with TRBD1 as a possible D gene (5 bases). This CDR3 region has 15 residues. Germline V lookup: CDR1 SGHRS, CDR2 YFSETQ. Trimming pared 3 bases from V and 0 bases from J, leaving 12 bases between. DNA of the CDR3: TGCGCCAGCAGCTCCTCATCAGGGCTGAACACTGAAGCTTTCTTT. Encoded protein: CASSSSSGLNTEAFF.

This clone was recorded once. The chain has TRBV3-1 (or the pseudogene TRBV3-2) and TRBJ1-1; possible D gene TRBD1, 6 bases. The CDR3 contains 17 residues. Germline CDR1 is LGHDT and CDR2 is YNNKEL (reference sequence). V was cut by 1 base and J by 5 bases, with 20 bases left in between. The CDR3 DNA sequence: TGTGCCAGCAGCCAAGTTGGCCCTCGGGGGGGCCGGACTGAAGCTTTCTTT. It is translated as CASSQVGPRGGRTEAFF.

This clone was picked up one time. The chain is built from TRBV5-1 and TRBJ1-4, with TRBD1 matching 9 bases. J gave up 5 bases and V 4 bases, and 6 bases lay outside the gene matches. The CDR3 runs 15 residues. Germline assignment: CDR1 SGHRS and CDR2 YFSETQ. This chain's CDR3 is CASSLLGQGNEKLFF. CDR3 nucleotide sequence: TGCGCCAGCAGCCTACTCGGACAGGGGAATGAAAAACTGTTTTTT.

The J gene is TRBJ2-1, the V gene TRBV4-1; D possibly corresponds to TRBD2 (6 bases). V lost 0 bases to trimming and J lost 0 bases, with 9 bases between them. In germline, CDR1 is MGHRA, CDR2 YSYEKL. The CDR3 spans 16 residues. The CDR3 DNA follows: TGCGCCAGCAGCCAAGAGGCGCGGGACTCCTACAATGAGCAGTTCTTC. Translating gives CASSQEARDSYNEQFF.

The chain links TRBV11-1 to TRBJ2-7, with D possibly matching TRBD2 (5 bases). Germline V gene lookup returns CDR1 SGHAT and CDR2 FQDESV (reference sequence). The CDR3 is made up of 15 amino acids. Trimming took off 1 base at V and 3 bases at J, with 13 bases between the two ends. The CDR3 region is CASSLGGGEYYEQYF. The CDR3, as DNA: TGTGCCAGCAGCTTAGGAGGTGGGGAGTACTACGAGCAGTACTTC.